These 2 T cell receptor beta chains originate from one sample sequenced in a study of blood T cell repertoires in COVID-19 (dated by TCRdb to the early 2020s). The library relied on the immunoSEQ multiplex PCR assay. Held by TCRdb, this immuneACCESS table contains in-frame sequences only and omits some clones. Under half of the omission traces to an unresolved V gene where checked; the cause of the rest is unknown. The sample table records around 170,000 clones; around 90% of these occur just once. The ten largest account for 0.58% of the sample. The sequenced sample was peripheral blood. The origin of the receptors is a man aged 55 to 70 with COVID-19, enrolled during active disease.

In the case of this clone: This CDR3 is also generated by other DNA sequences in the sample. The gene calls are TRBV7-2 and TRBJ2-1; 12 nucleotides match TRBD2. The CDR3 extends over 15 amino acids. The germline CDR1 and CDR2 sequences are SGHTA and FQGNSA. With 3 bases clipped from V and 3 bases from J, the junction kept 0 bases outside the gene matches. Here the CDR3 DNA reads TGTGCCAGCAGCTTGGGACTAGCGGGCTACAATGAGCAGTTCTTC. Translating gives CASSLGLAGYNEQFF.

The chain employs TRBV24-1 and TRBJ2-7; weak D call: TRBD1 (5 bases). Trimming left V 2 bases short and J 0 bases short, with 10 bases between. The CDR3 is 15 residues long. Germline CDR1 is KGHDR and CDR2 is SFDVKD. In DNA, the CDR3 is TGTGCCACCAGTGATTCGAGACAGAGCTCCTACGAGCAGTACTTC. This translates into CATSDSRQSSYEQYF.